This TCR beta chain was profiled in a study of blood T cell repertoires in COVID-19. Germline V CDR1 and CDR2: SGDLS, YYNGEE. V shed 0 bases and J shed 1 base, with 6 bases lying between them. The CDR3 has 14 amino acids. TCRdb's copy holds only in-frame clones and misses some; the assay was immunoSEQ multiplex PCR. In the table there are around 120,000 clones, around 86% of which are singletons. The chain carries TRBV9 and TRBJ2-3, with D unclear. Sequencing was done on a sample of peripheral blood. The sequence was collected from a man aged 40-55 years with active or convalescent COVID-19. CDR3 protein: CASSVGVGTDTQYF. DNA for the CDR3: TGTGCCAGCAGCGTAGGAGTGGGCACAGATACGCAGTATTTT.